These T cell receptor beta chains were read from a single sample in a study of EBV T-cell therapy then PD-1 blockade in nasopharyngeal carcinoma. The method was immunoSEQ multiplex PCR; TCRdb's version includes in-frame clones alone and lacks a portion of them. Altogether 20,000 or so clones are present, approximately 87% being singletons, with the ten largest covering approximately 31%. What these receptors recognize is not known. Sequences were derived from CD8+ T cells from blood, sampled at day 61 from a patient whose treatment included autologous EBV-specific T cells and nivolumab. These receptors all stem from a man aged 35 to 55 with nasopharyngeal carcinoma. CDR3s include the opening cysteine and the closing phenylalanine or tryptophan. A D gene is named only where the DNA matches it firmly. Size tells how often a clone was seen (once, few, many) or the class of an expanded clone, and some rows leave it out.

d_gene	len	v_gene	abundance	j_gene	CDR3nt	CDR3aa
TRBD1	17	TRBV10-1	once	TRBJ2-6	TGCGCCAGCAGTGACCCTAGGACAGGGGCCGGGGCCAACGTCCTGACTTTC	CASSDPRTGAGANVLTF
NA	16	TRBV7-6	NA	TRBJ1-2	TGTGCCAGCAGCAAAGCGTACGCCCGGGCGGACTATGGCTACACCTTC	CASSKAYARADYGYTF
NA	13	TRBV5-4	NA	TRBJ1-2	TGTGCCAGCAGCTTCGGTACTAACTATGGCTACACCTTC	CASSFGTNYGYTF
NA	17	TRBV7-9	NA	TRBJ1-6	TGTGCCAGCAGCTTAGGGGGGGAAGGTCGGCCCTCTTCACCCCTCCACTTT	CASSLGGEGRPSSPLHF
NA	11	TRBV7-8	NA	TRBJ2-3	TGTGCCAGCAGCTTAGCAGATACGCAGTATTTT	CASSLADTQYF
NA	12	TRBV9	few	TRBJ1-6	TGTGCCAGCAGCGTAGGGGGTTCACCCCTCCACTTT	CASSVGGSPLHF
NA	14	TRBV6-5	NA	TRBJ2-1	TGTGCCACGCATAACCGGGGCCAGGGCGGCGAGCAGTTCTTC	CATHNRGQGGEQFF
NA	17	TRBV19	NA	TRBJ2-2	TGTGCCAGTAGTATAGATTTGTGGACAGCGAACACCGGGGAGCTGTTTTTT	CASSIDLWTANTGELFF
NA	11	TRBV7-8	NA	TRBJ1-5	TGTGCCAGCAGCTTAGAGGGGCCCCAGCATTTT	CASSLEGPQHF
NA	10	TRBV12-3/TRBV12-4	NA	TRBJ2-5	TGTGCCAGCAGCCCCGGCACCCAGTACTTC	CASSPGTQYF
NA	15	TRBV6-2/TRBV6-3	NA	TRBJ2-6	TGTGCCAGCAGTTCGGACGACTCTGGGGCCAACGTCCTGACTTTC	CASSSDDSGANVLTF
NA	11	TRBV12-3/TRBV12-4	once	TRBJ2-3	TGTGCCAGCAGTTGGACAGATACGCAGTATTTT	CASSWTDTQYF
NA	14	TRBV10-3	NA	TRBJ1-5	TGTGCCACCGAGTCCGGCAGTAGCAATCAGCCCCAGCATTTT	CATESGSSNQPQHF
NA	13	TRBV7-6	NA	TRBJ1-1	TGTGCCAGCAGCTCGGACGGGAACACTGAAGCTTTCTTT	CASSSDGNTEAFF
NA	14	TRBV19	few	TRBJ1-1	TGTGCCAGTATTTCGTGGGATATGAACACTGAAGCTTTCTTT	CASISWDMNTEAFF
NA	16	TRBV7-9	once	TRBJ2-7	TGTGCCAGCAGCTCCAAGGCGACTGGGGGAGAAAACGAGCAGTACTTC	CASSSKATGGENEQYF
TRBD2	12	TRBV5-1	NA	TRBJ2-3	TGCGCCAGCAGCCCAGCGGGGGACGTCTACTATTTT	CASSPAGDVYYF
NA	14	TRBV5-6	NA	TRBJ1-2	TGTGCCAGCAGCCCGGGGGACGGGGTCTATGGCTACACCTTC	CASSPGDGVYGYTF